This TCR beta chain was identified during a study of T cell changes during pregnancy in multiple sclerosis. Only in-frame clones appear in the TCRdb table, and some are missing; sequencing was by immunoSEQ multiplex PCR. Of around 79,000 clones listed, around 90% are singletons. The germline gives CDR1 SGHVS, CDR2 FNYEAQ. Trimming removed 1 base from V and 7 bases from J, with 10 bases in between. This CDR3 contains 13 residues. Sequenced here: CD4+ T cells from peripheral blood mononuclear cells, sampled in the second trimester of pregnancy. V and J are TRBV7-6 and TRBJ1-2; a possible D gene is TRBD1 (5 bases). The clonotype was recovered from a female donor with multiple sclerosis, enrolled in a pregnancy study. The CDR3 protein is CASSLGQGGGYTF. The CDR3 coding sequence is TGTGCCAGCAGCTTAGGGCAGGGCGGTGGCTACACCTTC.